These 15 T cell receptor beta chains came from one sample sequenced in a study of immune evolution from preneoplasia to lung adenocarcinoma. Sequencing was performed with immunoSEQ multiplex PCR; in TCRdb, only in-frame clones are kept and a portion is missing. Of several thousand clones in the sample, 60% to 80% were seen once. What was sequenced was FFPE minimally invasive lung adenocarcinoma tissue. The receptors were gathered from a donor of 70 years or more with lung adenocarcinoma.

The gene calls are TRBV11-3 and TRBJ2-1; unclear D gene. In germline, CDR1 is SGHNT, CDR2 YENEEA. The CDR3 covers 16 residues. Trimming shortened V by 1 base and J by 0 bases, and 10 bases separated the two germline ends. CDR3 region: CASSLGGPISYNEQFF. CDR3 DNA sequence: TGTGCCAGCAGCTTAGGAGGCCCAATCTCCTACAATGAGCAGTTCTTC. Using reference TRBV11-3 and TRBJ2-1 for the parts outside the CDR3, the full variable domain is EAGVVQSPRYKIIEKKQPVAFWCNPISGHNTLYWYLQNLGQGPELLIRYENEEAVDDSQLPKDRFSAERLKGVDSTLKIQPAELGDSAVYLCASSLGGPISYNEQFFGPGTRLTVL.

The chain combines TRBV6-1 with TRBJ1-4; D is unclear. Per germline, CDR1 MNHNS and CDR2 SASEGT. The CDR3 spans 14 residues. V lost 4 bases, J lost 3 bases, and 9 bases lay in between. The CDR3 nucleotides are TGTGCCAGCAGTGGCAGGTTCCCTAATGAAAAACTGTTTTTT. It translates to CASSGRFPNEKLFF.

V and J are TRBV4-1 and TRBJ2-7; D might be TRBD2 (5 bases). Germline values: CDR1 MGHRA, CDR2 YSYEKL. Trimming shortened V by 0 bases and J by 8 bases, and 20 bases separated the two germline ends. The CDR3 extends over 16 amino acids. CDR3 loop: CASSQDSGKDVGKQYF. The CDR3 nucleotides are TGCGCCAGCAGCCAAGATTCCGGGAAAGACGTCGGGAAGCAGTACTTC.

This clone was detected only a few times. The chain is built from TRBV10-3 and TRBJ2-3; possible D gene TRBD1, 6 bases. This CDR3 is built from 16 residues. Germline-derived CDR1 and CDR2 are ENHRY and SYGVKD. V was cut by 4 bases and J by 4 bases, with 18 bases left in between. CDR3 bases: TGTGCCATCAGTGGTATCGTACAGGGAGTCTCAGATACGCAGTATTTT. Its translation is CAISGIVQGVSDTQYF.

This clone is medium-sized (0.01 to 0.1%) within its sample. The V and J genes are TRBV6-5 and TRBJ1-5; D gene uncertain. CDR1 and CDR2 (germline): MNHEY, SVGAGI. The CDR3 runs 14 residues. Deletions cut 6 bases from V and 6 bases from J, with 15 bases between. Written as DNA, the CDR3 is TGTGCCAGCAGCCGGGCCGGGAGCGGTCAGCCCCAGCATTTT. This gives the protein CASSRAGSGQPQHF.

This clone was counted a single time. Other nucleotide sequences from this sample produce the same CDR3. The chain carries TRBV4-1 and TRBJ2-7, with D tentatively TRBD1 (6 bases). The CDR3 loop spans 15 amino acids. Germline loops: CDR1 MGHRA, CDR2 YSYEKL. V was cut by 1 base and J by 3 bases, with 13 bases left in between. The CDR3 DNA is TGCGCCAGCAGCCAAGGTAGGGGGAGTAGCTACGAGCAGTACTTC. This encodes CASSQGRGSSYEQYF.

The chain recombines TRBV14 with TRBJ2-3; possible D gene TRBD2, 6 bases. Germline values: CDR1 SGHDN, CDR2 FVKESK. The CDR3 loop spans 14 amino acids. V was pared by 4 bases and J by 2 bases, with 10 bases between. Here the CDR3 reads CASSRGTLTDTQYF. CDR3 in DNA: TGTGCCAGCAGCCGCGGGACTCTCACAGATACGCAGTATTTT.

This chain connects TRBV6-1 to TRBJ1-5; the D is unclear. The V gene lost 2 bases and the J gene lost 4 bases, with 9 bases spanning the gap. This CDR3 has 14 residues. Germline CDR1 is MNHNS and CDR2 is SASEGT. The CDR3 sequence: CASSELGWNQPQHF. The CDR3 bases are TGTGCCAGCAGTGAACTTGGTTGGAATCAGCCCCAGCATTTT.

V and J are TRBV7-9 and TRBJ2-3, with 10 bases fitting TRBD2. After removal of 7 bases from V and 0 bases from J, the junction contained 16 bases not matched to a gene. This CDR3 spans 19 amino acids. Germline V gene sequence: CDR1 SEHNR, CDR2 FQNEAQ (reference sequence). The CDR3 reads CASTPPRLGLAKSTDTQYF. DNA of the CDR3: TGTGCCAGCACCCCACCACGGTTGGGACTAGCGAAAAGCACAGATACGCAGTATTTT. The full variable domain, completed using reference TRBV7-9 and TRBJ2-3, is DTGVSQNPRHKITKRGQNVTFRCDPISEHNRLYWYRQTLGQGPEFLTYFQNEAQLEKSRLLSDRFSAERPKGSFSTLEIQRTEQGDSAMYLCASTPPRLGLAKSTDTQYFGPGTRLTVL.

The chain joins TRBV5-1 to TRBJ2-1; D is possibly TRBD1 (6 bases). CDR1 SGHRS and CDR2 YFSETQ come from the germline V gene. There are 16 residues in the CDR3. The V end lost 0 bases, the J end lost 8 bases, and 18 bases lay between the germline ends. The CDR3 sequence is CASSLVAGTRGDEQFF. The CDR3 region has the DNA TGCGCCAGCAGCTTGGTGGCAGGGACAAGAGGGGATGAGCAGTTCTTC.

This sequence joins TRBV6-5 and TRBJ1-2; 7 bases line up with TRBD1. CDR1 is MNHEY, CDR2 SVGAGI, per germline. The junction had 7 bases not matched to a gene; V was cut back by 4 bases and J by 2 bases. The CDR3 extends over 15 amino acids. The CDR3 is CASSSQGGPNYGYTF. DNA of the CDR3: TGTGCCAGCAGTTCCCAGGGGGGCCCCAACTATGGCTACACCTTC.

The chain uses TRBV6-1 and TRBJ2-7; D perhaps matches TRBD2 (5 bases). Germline CDR1 reads MNHNS; CDR2 reads SASEGT. V shed 4 bases and J shed 7 bases, with 11 bases lying between them. The length of the CDR3 is 12 residues. The chain's CDR3 is CASSGTGSEQYF. DNA of the CDR3: TGTGCCAGCAGTGGGACGGGATCGGAGCAGTACTTC.

V is TRBV7-3 and J is TRBJ1-2; the match to TRBD1 covers 9 bases. Trimming took 2 bases from V and 4 from J; bases not matched to a gene: 2. CDR1 and CDR2 from the germline V gene are SGHTA and FQGTGA. The CDR3 has 14 amino acids. CDR3 region: CASSLGTGPYGYTF. In DNA form, the CDR3 reads TGTGCCAGCAGCTTAGGGACAGGGCCCTATGGCTACACCTTC.

This clone was seen a handful of times. This sequence joins TRBV28 and TRBJ2-1, with D possibly called TRBD1 or TRBD2 (6 bases each). This CDR3 is 15 amino acids long. V lost 2 bases and J 3 bases, leaving 11 bases between the germline ends. Germline assignment: CDR1 MDHEN and CDR2 SYDVKM. Here the CDR3 DNA reads TGTGCCAGCAGTTTACGGGGGCCCGGCTACAATGAGCAGTTCTTC. This gives the protein CASSLRGPGYNEQFF. The full variable domain, its missing parts supplied by reference TRBV28 and TRBJ2-1, is DVKVTQSSRYLVKRTGEKVFLECVQDMDHENMFWYRQDPGLGLRLIYFSYDVKMKEKGDIPEGYSVSREKKERFSLILESASTNQTSMYLCASSLRGPGYNEQFFGPGTRLTVL.

The rearrangement uses TRBV19 and TRBJ2-2; TRBD1 matches 7 bases. Looked up from germline, CDR1 is LNHDA and CDR2 is SQIVND (reference sequence). The length of the CDR3 is 15 residues. Trimming cost V 5 bases and J 7 bases; bases outside gene matches: 10. This CDR3 reads CASSLRGQANGELFF. The CDR3 DNA sequence: TGTGCCAGTAGTCTCCGAGGACAGGCTAACGGGGAGCTGTTTTTT. The whole variable domain, remainder taken from reference TRBV19 and TRBJ2-2, is DGGITQSPKYLFRKEGQNVTLSCEQNLNHDAMYWYRQDPGQGLRLIYYSQIVNDFQKGDIAEGYSVSREKKESFPLTVTSAQKNPTAFYLCASSLRGQANGELFFGEGSRLTVL.